This paragraph reports one T cell receptor beta chain. Its target is unknown. The record originates from a study of spatial heterogeneity in lung cancer. Background on the study: Detection consistently yielded more beta chains than alpha chains. Findings and limits, study-wide: It was found that expanded intratumoral alpha and beta TCR counts tracked tumor mutation counts.

Every cDNA TCR molecule received its own unique molecular identifier. TCRdb redid the calling of the 5' RACE reads with MiXCR, one entry per CDR3 protein. This table holds about 16,000 distinct CDR3 sequences, 4.5% to 7% found once. V lost 1 base, J lost 5 bases, and 6 bases stayed unmatched. The CDR3 length is 15 residues. The germline V gene encodes CDR1 DFQATT and CDR2 SNEGSKA (reference sequence). Stated time point: sample taken at primary tumor resection. Material for sequencing was whole RNA from tumor, nontumor lung or frozen PBMC, left unsorted. V usage is TRBV20-1 and J usage is TRBJ2-7, with 12 positions matching TRBD2. The specimen was lung tumor tissue, collected at surgery. The sequence was obtained from a female donor with early-stage non-small cell lung cancer. The CDR3 DNA sequence: TGCAGTGCTAGAGCAGTGACTAGCGGGAGTCACGAGCAGTACTTC. Its protein is CSARAVTSGSHEQYF.